This TCR beta chain was retrieved from a study of cytomegalovirus exposure and HLA in healthy donors. V lost 10 bases to trimming and J lost 8 bases; unmatched junction nucleotides: 8. The CDR3 is 12 residues long. Germline loops: CDR1 LNHDA, CDR2 SQIVND (reference sequence). Both 60 Vbeta primers and 13 Jbeta primers went into the PCR. Clones were read by immunoSEQ multiplex PCR, and TCRdb kept only the in-frame ones, dropping some. The sample carries approximately 120,000 clones, roughly three quarters recorded once. The receptor's source is a woman between 45 and 60 years old in good health and CMV-seropositive. The sample was PBMCs. The chain has TRBV19 and TRBJ1-2; 9 bases are shared with TRBD1. Here the CDR3 DNA reads TGTGCCACCCTGGACAGGGGTTGGGGCTACACCTTC. Amino acid sequence: CATLDRGWGYTF.